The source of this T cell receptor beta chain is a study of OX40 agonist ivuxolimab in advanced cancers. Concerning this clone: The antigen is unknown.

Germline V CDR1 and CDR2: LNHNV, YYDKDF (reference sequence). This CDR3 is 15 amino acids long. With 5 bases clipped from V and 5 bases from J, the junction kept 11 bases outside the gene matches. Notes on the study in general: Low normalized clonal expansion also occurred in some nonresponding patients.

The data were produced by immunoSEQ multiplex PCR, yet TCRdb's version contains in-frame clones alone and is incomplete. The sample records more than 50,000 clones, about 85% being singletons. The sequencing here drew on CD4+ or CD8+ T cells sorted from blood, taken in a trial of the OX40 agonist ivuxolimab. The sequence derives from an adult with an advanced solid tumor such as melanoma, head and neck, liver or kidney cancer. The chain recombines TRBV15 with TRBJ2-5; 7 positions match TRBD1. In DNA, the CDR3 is TGTGCCACCAGCCTCGACAGGGCCAACCCGGAGACCCAGTACTTC. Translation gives CATSLDRANPETQYF. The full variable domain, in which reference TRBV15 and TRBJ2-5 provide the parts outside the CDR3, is DAMVIQNPRYQVTQFGKPVTLSCSQTLNHNVMYWYQQKSSQAPKLLFHYYDKDFNNEADTPDNFQSRRPNTSFCFLDIRSPGLGDTAMYLCATSLDRANPETQYFGPGTRLLVL.